The 21 T cell receptor beta chains given below trace back to one sample, sequenced in a study of cytomegalovirus exposure and HLA in healthy donors (dated by TCRdb to 2016 to 2017). Libraries were made using the immunoSEQ multiplex PCR assay. A mixture of 60 forward primers for TCR Vbeta segments and 13 reverse primers for TCR Jbeta segments was used in the multiplex PCR. TCRdb's version of the immuneACCESS table is confined to in-frame rearrangements and falls short of the full clone set. An unresolved V gene accounts for under half of the shortfall where checked; the remainder is of unknown origin. Counted in this sample were roughly 71,000 clones; 65% to 80% of them appeared once. The ten largest clonotypes hold roughly 21% of the sample. Sequenced input: PBMCs. Receptors originate from a man aged 35-49 years in good health and CMV-seropositive.

This CDR3 reads CASSLSGAGELFF. The CDR3 DNA follows: TGTGCCAGCAGCCTCTCGGGAGCCGGGGAGCTGTTTTTT. This rearrangement joins TRBV11-1 to TRBJ2-2, with TRBD2 as a possible D gene (6 bases). CDR3 length: 13 residues. V shed 5 bases and J shed 6 bases, with 10 bases lying between them. From germline, CDR1 is SGHAT and CDR2 FQDESV (reference sequence).

In its sample, this clone was seen a few times. This chain links TRBV7-8 with TRBJ2-5; 7 nucleotides agree with TRBD2. J was trimmed by 1 base and V by 8 bases; bases with no gene match: 10. Germline V gene lookup returns CDR1 SGHVS and CDR2 FQNEAQ. This CDR3 has 15 amino acids. The CDR3 DNA reads as TGTGCCAGCTCTGGGCAGCGGGGATCCCAAGAGACCCAGTACTTC. It codes for CASSGQRGSQETQYF. Filled out from reference TRBV7-8 and TRBJ2-5, the complete variable domain reads GAGVSQSPRYKVAKRGQDVALRCDPISGHVSLFWYQQALGQGPEFLTYFQNEAQLDKSGLPSDRFFAERPEGSVSTLKIQRTQQEDSAVYLCASSGQRGSQETQYFGPGTRLLVL.

This chain joins TRBV2 and TRBJ2-7; D possibly corresponds to TRBD1 (6 bases). The CDR3 is 15 amino acids. V shed 8 bases and J shed 7 bases, with 24 bases lying between them. Germline CDR1 reads SNHLY; CDR2 reads FYNNEI. In nucleotides, the CDR3 is TGTGCCAGCCGGCCCCCAATAGGACAGCAAACAGAGCAGTACTTC. Its protein product is CASRPPIGQQTEQYF.

The genes are TRBV10-3 and TRBJ2-5, with D unresolved. CDR1 and CDR2 from the germline V gene are ENHRY and SYGVKD. Between the trimmed V and J ends, which lost 2 bases and 7 bases, there was a span of 8 bases. The CDR3 length is 12 residues. CDR3 bases: TGTGCCATCAGTGAGACCCAGCGGACCCAGTACTTC. The encoded protein is CAISETQRTQYF.

The CDR3 coding sequence is TGTGCCAGTATCCCCGTCGGGAGGGTGAACACTGAAGCTTTCTTT. Translated: CASIPVGRVNTEAFF. The chain joins TRBV19 to TRBJ1-1; no clear D gene. The CDR3 sequence is 15 residues long. CDR1 and CDR2 (germline): LNHDA, SQIVND (reference sequence). Trimming took off 7 bases at V and 0 bases at J, with 15 bases between the two ends.

Turning to this clone: Distinct nucleotide sequences in the sample also encode this CDR3. This chain uses TRBV5-6 with TRBJ1-2; TRBD1 agrees at 9 bases. Germline CDR1 is SGHDT and CDR2 is YYEEEE. The CDR3 covers 16 residues. The J segment lost 3 bases and the V segment lost 4 bases, leaving 10 bases of the junction unmatched. The CDR3 loop reads CASSPLDRGGDYGYTF. The CDR3 bases are TGTGCCAGCAGCCCGTTAGACAGGGGGGGGGACTATGGCTACACCTTC.

The CDR3 nucleotides are TGTGCCAGCAGCTTAATGAGCTCCTATAATTCACCCCTCCACTTT. Encoded protein: CASSLMSSYNSPLHF. The V call is TRBV5-8, the J call TRBJ1-6; D unresolved. The CDR3 sequence is 15 residues long. Germline lookup yields CDR1 SGHTS and CDR2 YDEGEE. Trimming stripped 2 bases from V and 0 bases from J, with 6 bases between.

This chain uses TRBV7-9 with TRBJ2-2, with D maybe TRBD2 (6 bases). Germline V gene lookup returns CDR1 SEHNR and CDR2 FQNEAQ (reference sequence). This CDR3 has 15 amino acids. V gave up 5 bases and J gave up 0 bases, with 10 bases separating them. Here the CDR3 DNA reads TGTGCCAGCAGCCATCGGGAGACGAACACCGGGGAGCTGTTTTTT. Its translation: CASSHRETNTGELFF.

This clone was seen a few times. This sequence joins TRBV27 and TRBJ1-1; weak D call: TRBD1 (6 bases). V lost 3 bases and J lost 3, with 23 bases in between. This CDR3 comprises 18 residues. From germline, CDR1 is MNHEY and CDR2 SMNVEV (reference sequence). CDR3 sequence (DNA): TGTGCCAGCAGTTTCACCACAGGGACGTCCGGGATTGACACTGAAGCTTTCTTT. It translates to CASSFTTGTSGIDTEAFF.

V and J are TRBV7-8 and TRBJ2-3, with 8 bases identical to TRBD2. V shed 3 bases and J 2 bases; nucleotides not matched to a gene: 7. This CDR3 is built from 16 residues. Germline CDR1 SGHVS, CDR2 FQNEAQ. The CDR3 bases are TGTGCCAGCAGCTTTGGTAGCGGGGTCCACACAGATACGCAGTATTTT. It is translated as CASSFGSGVHTDTQYF.

This clone was picked up a small number of times. The chain combines TRBV14 with TRBJ2-1; 7 bases line up with TRBD1. J was trimmed by 10 bases and V by 4 bases; bases with no gene match: 13. CDR3 length equals 15 residues. CDR1 and CDR2 from the germline V gene are SGHDN and FVKESK. CDR3 sequence: CASSPSGRGYDEQFF. In DNA form, the CDR3 reads TGTGCCAGCAGCCCATCGGGCAGGGGGTATGACGAGCAGTTCTTC.

V is TRBV5-6 and J is TRBJ1-5; possibly TRBD1 for D (6 bases). The CDR3 spans 14 residues. Germline values: CDR1 SGHDT, CDR2 YYEEEE. Trimming removed 0 bases at V and 4 bases at J, with 8 bases between. CDR3 region: CASSLGRGNQPQHF. CDR3 DNA: TGTGCCAGCAGCTTGGGCAGGGGAAATCAGCCCCAGCATTTT.

The chain combines TRBV5-1 with TRBJ2-7, with D perhaps matching TRBD1 (6 bases). V lost 2 bases to trimming and J lost 7 bases, with 16 bases between them. There are 14 residues in the CDR3. Per germline, CDR1 SGHRS and CDR2 YFSETQ. CDR3 sequence reads: CASSFWTEGGEQYF. The DNA of the CDR3 is TGCGCCAGCAGCTTTTGGACAGAGGGTGGGGAGCAGTACTTC.

The J gene is TRBJ2-7, the V gene TRBV6-5; 8 nucleotides align to TRBD1. V trimming: 2 bases; J trimming: 2 bases; junction bases outside the gene matches: 5. CDR1 is MNHEY, CDR2 SVGAGI, per germline. The CDR3 loop spans 15 amino acids. CDR3 sequence (DNA): TGTGCCAGCAGTTACCAGCCGGGACAGGCCTACGAGCAGTACTTC. Protein sequence: CASSYQPGQAYEQYF.

This clone was seen just once. The rearrangement joins TRBV13 to TRBJ2-1, with TRBD1 as a possible D gene (6 bases). The CDR3 totals 14 residues. V shed 5 bases and J shed 3 bases, with 11 bases lying between them. Germline loops: CDR1 PRHDT, CDR2 FYEKMQ (reference sequence). CDR3 residues: CASSPVDSYNEQFF. In DNA form, the CDR3 reads TGTGCCAGCAGCCCGGTGGACAGCTACAATGAGCAGTTCTTC.

V usage is TRBV7-8 and J usage is TRBJ1-5, with 10 nucleotides matching TRBD1. Trimming cost V 5 bases and J 6 bases; bases outside gene matches: 4. The CDR3 has 14 amino acids. Germline V gene lookup returns CDR1 SGHVS and CDR2 FQNEAQ. Here the CDR3 DNA reads TGTGCCAGCAGCACCAGGACAGGGGGTCAGCCCCAGCATTTT. Protein product: CASSTRTGGQPQHF.

The table lists this clone with a few counts. The CDR3 does not end in the conserved phenylalanine or tryptophan, so this is likely a read error. The same CDR3 can be traced to other DNA sequences in this sample. The chain joins TRBV28 to TRBJ1-5; D is undetermined. V shed 4 bases and J shed 6 bases, with 13 bases lying between them. CDR1 and CDR2 from the germline V gene are MDHEN and SYDVKM. There are 14 residues in the CDR3. CDR3 bases: TGTGCCAGCAGTTCCCTTCCACGGAGTCAGCCCCAGCATGTT. Translated, it gives CASSSLPRSQPQHV.

This clone was counted between two and nine times. The chain links TRBV5-5 to TRBJ2-7, with D tentatively TRBD2 (6 bases). V gave up 4 bases and J gave up 6 bases, with 14 bases separating them. This CDR3 spans 13 amino acids. The germline gives CDR1 SGHKS, CDR2 YYEKEE (reference sequence). CDR3 sequence reads: CASSPGLGGEQYF. In DNA, the CDR3 is TGTGCCAGCAGCCCAGGGCTGGGGGGCGAGCAGTACTTC.

The chain couples TRBV7-9 to TRBJ1-3, with TRBD1 matching 8 bases. The germline CDR1 and CDR2 sequences are SEHNR and FQNEAQ (reference sequence). The trim removed 4 bases at V and 4 bases at J, leaving 6 bases unmatched. The CDR3 covers 15 residues. The DNA for the CDR3 is TGTGCCAGCAGCTCATACGGACAGGGAGGAAACACCATATATTTT. Its translation is CASSSYGQGGNTIYF.

In its sample, this clone was seen a few times. V usage is TRBV29-1 and J usage is TRBJ1-4; no clear D gene. Germline V gene data show CDR1 as SQVTM and CDR2 as ANQGSEA. Between the trimmed V and J ends, which lost 7 bases and 11 bases, there was a span of 17 bases. This CDR3 region has 12 residues. CDR3 amino acids: CSARSGGGKLFF. DNA for the CDR3: TGCAGCGCTAGATCTGGCGGAGGGAAACTGTTTTTT.

V gene TRBV7-9 combines with J gene TRBJ2-2; 13 positions agree with TRBD2. Germline CDR1 is SEHNR and CDR2 is FQNEAQ (reference sequence). This CDR3 has 18 residues. V gave up 5 bases and J gave up 0 bases; unmatched junction bases: 6. The CDR3 loop reads CASSDRLAGGTNTGELFF. As DNA, the CDR3 is TGTGCCAGCAGCGATAGACTAGCGGGGGGCACGAACACCGGGGAGCTGTTTTTT.